These 15 T cell receptor beta chains came from one sample sequenced in a study of shared clonotypes between healthy human individuals. Naive-designated CD8 cells lacked CD45RO, were positively enriched for CCR7, and omitted terminally differentiated effector memory CD45RA+ cells. Profiling relied on immunoSEQ multiplex PCR, and the TCRdb table lists in-frame clones only, not all of them. Of 550,000 to 650,000 clones listed, approximately 96% are singletons. Sequenced sample: naive CD8+ T cells sorted from blood. Receptors were obtained from a woman in her twenties or thirties in good health.

The rearrangement uses TRBV7-9 and TRBJ1-2; possibly TRBD1 for D (5 bases). In germline, CDR1 is SEHNR, CDR2 FQNEAQ (reference sequence). Trimming left V 2 bases short and J 2 bases short, with 6 bases between. This CDR3 contains 13 residues. CDR3 amino acids: CASSLPGNYGYTF. The CDR3 region has the DNA TGTGCCAGCAGCTTACCAGGGAACTATGGCTACACCTTC.

This chain connects TRBV13 to TRBJ2-7; possibly TRBD2 for D (7 bases). CDR1 PRHDT and CDR2 FYEKMQ come from the germline V gene (reference sequence). Trimming cost V 1 base and J 4 bases, with 17 bases left between them. The CDR3 covers 16 residues. The CDR3 DNA reads as TGTGCCAGCAGCTTAGAGGGGAGGGGCCAGGGGTACGAGCAGTACTTC. The encoded protein is CASSLEGRGQGYEQYF.

The rearrangement uses TRBV27 and TRBJ2-7; 9 bases fit TRBD1. Germline V gene sequence: CDR1 MNHEY, CDR2 SMNVEV (reference sequence). The CDR3 loop spans 16 amino acids. With 5 bases clipped from V and 0 bases from J, the junction kept 8 bases outside the gene matches. The CDR3 coding sequence is TGTGCCAGCAGTCTCCAAACAGGGGGCCTCTCCTACGAGCAGTACTTC. Residues: CASSLQTGGLSYEQYF.

The chain couples TRBV7-7 to TRBJ1-4; a weak D match, TRBD1 (5 bases). V was shortened by 1 base and J by 8 bases, with 14 bases between the two germline ends. Germline V gene data show CDR1 as SSHAT and CDR2 as FNYEAQ (reference sequence). The CDR3 runs 15 residues. This CDR3 reads CASSLGAGSEEKLFF. CDR3 nucleotides: TGTGCCAGCAGCTTAGGGGCAGGGTCGGAGGAAAAACTGTTTTTT.

The chain has TRBV11-2 and TRBJ2-5, with 11 bases that match TRBD2. Losses at the gene ends were 4 bases for V and 2 bases for J; bases not matched to a gene: 6. Germline V gene data show CDR1 as SGHAT and CDR2 as FQNNGV. The CDR3 has 16 amino acids. The CDR3 DNA follows: TGTGCCAGCAGCTCCAGGACTAGCGGGCTTCAAGAGACCCAGTACTTC. It encodes CASSSRTSGLQETQYF.

The chain combines TRBV29-1 with TRBJ1-2; 8 nucleotides agree with TRBD1. The CDR3 spans 15 residues. V was clipped by 4 bases and J by 4 bases; unmatched bases: 11. Germline V gene sequence: CDR1 SQVTM, CDR2 ANQGSEA. The CDR3, as DNA: TGCAGCGTTGGATCGGCGACAGGGGTGGTCTATGGCTACACCTTC. As protein: CSVGSATGVVYGYTF.

This sequence joins TRBV7-9 and TRBJ1-3; unclear D gene. From germline, CDR1 is SEHNR and CDR2 FQNEAQ (reference sequence). This CDR3 has 13 residues. Trimming shortened V by 8 bases and J by 0 bases, and 8 bases separated the two germline ends. The CDR3 sequence: CASQINSGNTIYF. The CDR3 bases are TGTGCCAGCCAGATTAACTCTGGAAACACCATATATTTT.

The chain couples TRBV7-9 to TRBJ1-2; no clear D gene. CDR3 length: 13 amino acids. The V gene's germline CDR1 is SEHNR and CDR2 FQNEAQ (reference sequence). V was pared by 6 bases and J by 3 bases, with 11 bases between. CDR3 amino acids: CASRSRGDYGYTF. DNA for the CDR3: TGTGCCAGCAGATCACGCGGGGACTATGGCTACACCTTC.

In nucleotides, the CDR3 is TGTGCCAGCAGCTTGGCCGGGCTCGAGCAGTACTTC. Protein product: CASSLAGLEQYF. The chain couples TRBV5-6 to TRBJ2-7; D remains unclear. Trimming shortened V by 0 bases and J by 6 bases, and 7 bases separated the two germline ends. Germline V CDR1 and CDR2: SGHDT, YYEEEE. This CDR3 is built from 12 residues.

The chain links TRBV27 to TRBJ2-1; TRBD2 might be the D (6 bases). CDR3 length equals 15 residues. Germline CDR1 is MNHEY and CDR2 is SMNVEV (reference sequence). The V end was cut by 8 bases, the J end by 1 base, with 15 bases between. The CDR3 nucleotides are TGTGCCAGCTGTCCGGGCGGGGTATCCTACAATGAGCAGTTCTTC. Translation: CASCPGGVSYNEQFF.

The V and J genes are TRBV7-7 and TRBJ2-3, with D perhaps matching TRBD2 (5 bases). The CDR3 is 16 amino acids. The germline gives CDR1 SSHAT, CDR2 FNYEAQ (reference sequence). Trimming left V 2 bases short and J 0 bases short, with 12 bases between. This CDR3 is CASSLISGGSTDTQYF. CDR3 in DNA: TGTGCCAGCAGCTTAATCAGCGGAGGTAGCACAGATACGCAGTATTTT. The complete variable domain, with remaining parts taken from reference TRBV7-7 and TRBJ2-3, reads GAGVSQSPRYKVTKRGQDVTLRCDPISSHATLYWYQQALGQGPEFLTYFNYEAQPDKSGLPSDRFSAERPEGSISTLTIQRTEQRDSAMYRCASSLISGGSTDTQYFGPGTRLTVL.

The CDR3 DNA is TGCGCCAGCAGCGTCACAGGGGGGGCCACTGAAGCTTTCTTT. This translates into CASSVTGGATEAFF. The chain joins TRBV5-1 to TRBJ1-1; 8 bases match TRBD1. Germline trimming cut 4 bases from V and 4 bases from J; bases unmatched to any gene: 6. Germline V gene lookup returns CDR1 SGHRS and CDR2 YFSETQ. The CDR3 runs 14 residues.

The chain employs TRBV28 and TRBJ1-1; D possibly corresponds to TRBD1 (5 bases). Trimming removed 3 bases from V and 4 bases from J, with 12 bases in between. The CDR3 extends over 14 amino acids. CDR1 MDHEN and CDR2 SYDVKM come from the germline V gene. Here the CDR3 reads CASSLTRAGTEAFF. The DNA for the CDR3 is TGTGCCAGCAGTTTGACCAGGGCGGGCACTGAAGCTTTCTTT.

The CDR3 DNA sequence: TGTGCCAGCAGCCCCCCGGGGACAGGGTCCTACGAGCAGTACTTC. Residues: CASSPPGTGSYEQYF. V is TRBV7-9 and J is TRBJ2-7, with TRBD1 identical over 9 bases. The CDR3 totals 15 residues. Germline V gene data show CDR1 as SEHNR and CDR2 as FQNEAQ (reference sequence). Trimming at V came to 5 bases and at J to 1 base, leaving 6 bases not matched to a gene.

This clone was seen once. The CDR3: CASSWDGVYNEQFF. The CDR3 nucleotides are TGTGCCAGCAGCTGGGACGGGGTTTACAATGAGCAGTTCTTC. This chain links TRBV11-2 with TRBJ2-1; either TRBD1 or TRBD2 may fit D (5 bases each). This CDR3 contains 14 residues. The V end lost 4 bases, the J end lost 4 bases, and 11 bases lay between the germline ends. CDR1 and CDR2 from the germline V gene are SGHAT and FQNNGV.